The entry below gives a single T cell receptor beta chain sequence along with its context. Its antigen is not known. This sample was included in a study of blood T cells in healthy people across ages. With a J-beta primer mix and a sample-barcoded 5' primer, a second PCR ran roughly 7 to 11 cycles. Every sample produced at least 2.5 million CDR3-containing paired-end reads. In TCRdb, the 5' RACE reads were re-called with MiXCR into one record per CDR3 protein. The table lists around 600,000 distinct CDR3 sequences, around 48% of them singletons. The CDR3 is made up of 16 amino acids. V lost 4 bases, J lost 5 bases, and 18 bases lay in between. Study-level results: Higher diversity, along with more naive CD4+ cells, distinguished long-lived donors from aged donors.

This chain joins TRBV12-3 or TRBV12-4 and TRBJ2-1, with D perhaps matching TRBD1 or TRBD2 (6 bases each). The clonotype comes from a man older than 75 in good health. Specimen: blood. Written as DNA, the CDR3 is TGTGCCAGCAGTTCCCTACTTAGCGGACAGAACAATGAGCAGTTCTTC. It yields the protein CASSSLLSGQNNEQFF.